The 27 T cell receptor beta chains presented below share a single source sample, sequenced in a study of human T cells and chemical hapten exposure. Noted time point: patch test 2, 6 weeks after DPC sensitization. Treatment reported: therapeutic diphenylcyclopropenone sensitization with weekly scalp DPC. TCRdb reprocessed the RACE reads via MiXCR and lists one record per CDR3 protein. The table has some 350,000 distinct CDR3 sequences, around 6% seen once. Sequenced material: whole blood, taken in connection with sensitization to the hapten diphenylcyclopropenone (DPC). The receptors originated from a woman in her late teens or twenties with alopecia areata. Some clones in this sample may be carry-over from other donors' samples.

This rearrangement joins TRBV10-3 to TRBJ2-3, with TRBD1 identical over 8 bases. Trimming removed 0 bases from V and 5 bases from J; junction bases left unmatched: 10. Looked up from germline, CDR1 is ENHRY and CDR2 is SYGVKD. The CDR3 loop spans 17 amino acids. CDR3 region: CAISESRGQGILDTQYF. CDR3 bases: TGTGCCATCAGTGAGTCCCGCGGACAGGGAATTTTAGATACGCAGTATTTT.

This clonotype was counted between two and nine times. CDR3: CAISDQGPDEQYF. The CDR3 nucleotides read TGTGCCATCAGTGATCAGGGACCGGATGAGCAGTACTTC. This rearrangement joins TRBV10-3 to TRBJ2-7, with D perhaps being TRBD1 or TRBD2 (5 bases each). This CDR3 spans 13 amino acids. Germline CDR1 is ENHRY and CDR2 is SYGVKD. Trimming stripped 3 bases from V and 7 bases from J, with 13 bases between.

Ten or more counts support this clonotype. The rearrangement joins TRBV29-1 to TRBJ1-1; D is unresolved. The CDR3 is 15 amino acids. V was pared by 5 bases and J by 0 bases, with 16 bases between. Germline CDR1 is SQVTM and CDR2 is ANQGSEA. The CDR3 loop reads CSVRGSYELNTEAFF. The DNA of the CDR3 is TGCAGCGTTAGAGGAAGCTATGAGTTGAACACTGAAGCTTTCTTT. The complete variable domain, with remaining parts taken from reference TRBV29-1 and TRBJ1-1, reads SAVISQKPSRDICQRGTSLTIQCQVDSQVTMMFWYRQQPGQSLTLIATANQGSEATYESGFVIDKFPISRPNLTFSTLTVSNMSPEDSSIYLCSVRGSYELNTEAFFGQGTRLTVV.

V usage is TRBV2 and J usage is TRBJ1-2; maybe TRBD1 (5 bases). Trimming pared 0 bases from V and 4 bases from J, leaving 18 bases between. Germline V lookup: CDR1 SNHLY, CDR2 FYNNEI. The CDR3 length is 17 residues. In DNA form, the CDR3 reads TGTGCCAGCAGTGAAGCCGGGGCGGAATGGGGTCGCTATGGCTACACCTTC. This encodes CASSEAGAEWGRYGYTF.

Many counts were recorded for this clonotype. The chain uses TRBV5-5 and TRBJ1-2; 12 bases agree with TRBD1. This CDR3 comprises 18 residues. CDR1 and CDR2 (germline): SGHKS, YYEKEE (reference sequence). V shed 4 bases and J 8 bases; nucleotides not matched to a gene: 18. The CDR3 loop reads CASSHGTRPGQGARGYTF. The CDR3 bases are TGTGCCAGCAGCCACGGGACAAGACCGGGACAGGGGGCTAGAGGCTACACCTTC.

This clonotype was observed a handful of times. The genes are TRBV4-3 and TRBJ2-5; the D is unclear. The CDR3 is 14 amino acids. The V gene lost 0 bases and the J gene lost 5 bases, with 10 bases spanning the gap. Germline V lookup: CDR1 LGHNA, CDR2 YSLEER. Here the CDR3 DNA reads TGCGCCAGCAGCCAAGAGAAGCGTATGGAGACCCAGTACTTC. This encodes CASSQEKRMETQYF.

This clonotype was recorded many times. The rearrangement uses TRBV6-2 or TRBV6-3 and TRBJ1-5; D not resolved. CDR1 is MNHEY and CDR2 is SVGEGT in the germline V gene. This CDR3 spans 14 amino acids. V gave up 2 bases and J gave up 0 bases, with 5 bases separating them. CDR3 DNA sequence: TGTGCCAGCAGTTACGCCACTAGCAATCAGCCCCAGCATTTT. Amino acid sequence: CASSYATSNQPQHF.

This chain joins TRBV4-2 and TRBJ2-7, with D perhaps TRBD1 (5 bases). The ends were cut back, 2 bases at V and 5 bases at J, with 13 bases in the middle. This CDR3 comprises 14 residues. Germline-derived CDR1 and CDR2 are LGHNA and YNFKEQ. DNA for the CDR3: TGTGCCAGCAGCCAATTCTCCCAGGGCCACGAGCAGTACTTC. Residues: CASSQFSQGHEQYF.

This sequence joins TRBV7-8 and TRBJ2-3; tentatively, D is TRBD2 (6 bases). V was clipped by 4 bases and J by 1 base, with 21 bases between them. The germline V gene has CDR1 SGHVS and CDR2 FQNEAQ. The CDR3 has 18 amino acids. This CDR3 is CASSSLRGNRGGTDTQYF. The CDR3 DNA is TGTGCCAGCAGCTCCCTGCGGGGAAACCGAGGGGGCACAGATACGCAGTATTTT.

The chain uses TRBV4-2 and TRBJ2-1; D may be TRBD2 (6 bases). Germline lookup yields CDR1 LGHNA and CDR2 YNFKEQ. The CDR3 covers 16 residues. V was clipped by 4 bases and J by 6 bases, with 19 bases between them. This chain's CDR3 is CASSRSQGLARNEQFF. The CDR3 DNA sequence: TGTGCCAGCAGCCGGAGTCAGGGTCTAGCGCGCAATGAGCAGTTCTTC.

A note on this clonotype: Germline and junction disagree at one end, which may indicate a read error. The chain has TRBV20-1 and TRBJ1-6; D remains unclear. The CDR3 contains 12 residues. Germline lookup yields CDR1 DFQATT and CDR2 SNEGSKA (reference sequence). CDR3 residues: CGALLLGSPLHF. CDR3 DNA: TGCGGTGCTCTCCTTTTGGGTTCACCCCTCCACTTT.

This clonotype was seen many times. The rearrangement joins TRBV11-3 to TRBJ2-7, with D maybe TRBD2 (5 bases). The length of the CDR3 is 12 residues. Germline CDR1 is SGHNT and CDR2 is YENEEA. V lost 0 bases and J 7 bases, leaving 7 bases between the germline ends. CDR3 sequence (DNA): TGTGCCAGCAGCTTAGAGAGAGGGGAGCAGTACTTC. This gives the protein CASSLERGEQYF.

In its sample, this clonotype was seen many times. This CDR3 is CSARSLGLYGYTF. CDR3 DNA: TGCAGTGCTAGGTCTTTGGGCCTCTATGGCTACACCTTC. The chain joins TRBV20-1 to TRBJ1-2; D ambiguous. The CDR3 loop spans 13 amino acids. Germline-derived CDR1 and CDR2 are DFQATT and SNEGSKA (reference sequence). V was shortened by 3 bases and J by 4 bases, with 12 bases between the two germline ends.

Ten or more counts support this clonotype. The chain carries TRBV18 and TRBJ1-6; the D is unclear. Trimming stripped 3 bases from V and 7 bases from J, with 7 bases between. CDR1 is KGHSH and CDR2 is LQKENI in the germline V gene. The CDR3 is 13 residues long. CDR3 amino acids: CASSPGSNSPLHF. CDR3 coding DNA: TGTGCCAGCTCACCGGGATCAAATTCACCCCTCCACTTT. Using reference TRBV18 and TRBJ1-6 for the parts outside the CDR3, the full variable domain is NAGVMQNPRHLVRRRGQEARLRCSPMKGHSHVYWYRQLPEEGLKFMVYLQKENIIDESGMPKERFSAEFPKEGPSILRIQQVVRGDSAAYFCASSPGSNSPLHFGNGTRLTVT.

This clonotype occurred a few times. The chain carries TRBV7-2 and TRBJ2-3, with no clear D. The CDR3 extends over 15 amino acids. Germline CDR1 SGHTA, CDR2 FQGNSA. V was trimmed by 1 base and J by 0 bases, leaving 8 bases between them. The CDR3 loop is CASSLVAPSTDTQYF. CDR3 bases: TGTGCCAGCAGCTTAGTCGCCCCTAGCACAGATACGCAGTATTTT.

At least ten counts were recorded for this clonotype. The gene calls are TRBV7-9 and TRBJ2-1; 7 positions match TRBD1. This CDR3 comprises 14 residues. V shed 4 bases and J 2 bases; nucleotides not matched to a gene: 2. Germline assignment: CDR1 SEHNR and CDR2 FQNEAQ (reference sequence). Here the CDR3 DNA reads TGTGCCAGCAGCTCAGGGGGACCCTACAATGAGCAGTTCTTC. Encoded protein: CASSSGGPYNEQFF.

This clonotype was seen a handful of times. The genes are TRBV18 and TRBJ1-4, with D uncertain. CDR1 KGHSH and CDR2 LQKENI come from the germline V gene. This CDR3 has 17 amino acids. Between the trimmed V and J ends, which lost 1 base and 3 bases, there was a span of 15 bases. CDR3 sequence reads: CASSPQILGQSNEKLFF. The CDR3, as DNA: TGTGCCAGCTCACCACAAATTTTAGGCCAGTCTAATGAAAAACTGTTTTTT.

By proportion, this clonotype is medium-sized. The chain joins TRBV29-1 to TRBJ2-7; D not resolved. The CDR3 is made up of 10 amino acids. V was cut by 4 bases and J by 2 bases, with 3 bases left in between. Germline values: CDR1 SQVTM, CDR2 ANQGSEA. Here the CDR3 reads CSVVAYEQYF. CDR3 nucleotide sequence: TGCAGCGTTGTAGCCTACGAGCAGTACTTC.

Ten or more counts support this clonotype. The CDR3 nucleotides read TGTGCCAGCAGCTTACTGGGGGAGACCCAGTACTTC. This codes for CASSLLGETQYF. This chain connects TRBV7-2 to TRBJ2-5; no clear D. Germline V gives CDR1 SGHTA, CDR2 FQGNSA. The CDR3 runs 12 residues. The V end lost 2 bases, the J end lost 5 bases, and 6 bases lay between the germline ends.

The genes are TRBV6-5 and TRBJ2-7; maybe TRBD2 (5 bases). Trimming stripped 6 bases from V and 3 bases from J, with 24 bases between. This CDR3 is 17 amino acids long. Germline values: CDR1 MNHEY, CDR2 SVGAGI. CDR3 sequence reads: CASSPRTPSPEGYEQYF. As DNA, the CDR3 is TGTGCCAGCAGCCCTAGGACCCCGAGCCCTGAGGGCTACGAGCAGTACTTC.

The chain recombines TRBV10-3 with TRBJ2-5, with unresolved D. The CDR3 loop spans 10 amino acids. Germline values: CDR1 ENHRY, CDR2 SYGVKD. Trimming took 11 bases from V and 1 from J, leaving 5 bases between them. CDR3 bases: TGTGCCGTGGGCCAAGAGACCCAGTACTTC. Protein sequence: CAVGQETQYF.

The chain carries TRBV9 and TRBJ2-5; TRBD1 is a possible D gene (6 bases). The germline V and J ends were trimmed by 0 bases and 2 bases, with 8 bases remaining between them. Germline values: CDR1 SGDLS, CDR2 YYNGEE. The length of the CDR3 is 14 residues. The CDR3 DNA reads as TGTGCCAGCAGCGTAGGGACAGTTCAAGAGACCCAGTACTTC. It encodes CASSVGTVQETQYF.

This clonotype was counted many times. The genes are TRBV6-5 and TRBJ1-1; no clear D. This CDR3 has 15 residues. Trimming took off 8 bases at V and 5 bases at J, with 21 bases between the two ends. Per germline, CDR1 MNHEY and CDR2 SVGAGI. This CDR3 is CASLGSGARRTEAFF. Here the CDR3 DNA reads TGTGCCAGCTTGGGGTCGGGCGCCAGGCGGACTGAAGCTTTCTTT.

This chain links TRBV12-5 with TRBJ2-7; no clear D gene. The germline V gene encodes CDR1 LGHNT and CDR2 FRNRAP. This CDR3 has 12 amino acids. Trimming took 7 bases from V and 8 from J, leaving 15 bases between them. The CDR3 DNA is TGTGCTAGTGCCCCGACGTTGATACAGCAGTACTTC. This codes for CASAPTLIQQYF.

A remark on this clonotype: A read error is the likely source, as a far larger clone sits one nucleotide away. The chain joins TRBV6-2 or TRBV6-3 to TRBJ1-6, with D unclear. This CDR3 has 13 residues. Trimming cost V 6 bases and J 2 bases, with 5 bases left between them. Germline CDR1 MNHEY, CDR2 SVGEGT. The CDR3 here is CASRRAYNSPLHF. DNA of the CDR3: TGTGCCAGCAGACGGGCCTATAATTCACCCCTCCACTTT.

This clonotype appeared a few times. The chain uses TRBV4-3 and TRBJ1-2, with no clear D. The V gene's germline CDR1 is LGHNA and CDR2 YSLEER. The CDR3 consists of 17 residues. The V and J ends lost 0 bases and 0 bases respectively, with 14 bases between them. CDR3 region: CASSQDVGRRANYGYTF. The CDR3 DNA reads TGCGCCAGCAGCCAAGATGTAGGGAGAAGAGCTAACTATGGCTACACCTTC.

This clonotype was picked up many times. This sequence joins TRBV5-5 and TRBJ2-3, with a weak D call TRBD1 (6 bases). The CDR3 has 16 residues. Trimming shortened V by 1 base and J by 1 base, and 13 bases separated the two germline ends. From germline, CDR1 is SGHKS and CDR2 YYEKEE (reference sequence). This chain's CDR3 is CASSLSGARRTDTQYF. The CDR3 nucleotides read TGTGCCAGCAGCTTGTCAGGGGCGAGGCGCACAGATACGCAGTATTTT.